This entry features one T cell receptor beta chain sequence. In the study's own analysis: Estimation of nucleated cell counts was performed using reference gene primer amplification. Here immunoSEQ multiplex PCR was the method, and the copy in TCRdb shows in-frame clones only, minus some. That table gives V, J and clone size, and the DNA gave D and trimming. The repertoire has about 210,000 clones, about four fifths of them found once; the top ten carry approximately 12%. This sample is part of a study of blood T cell repertoires in COVID-19. Study in general: The study drew acute and convalescent COVID-19 samples from the United States, Italy and Spain.

The CDR3 covers 17 residues. The trim removed 6 bases at V and 3 bases at J, leaving 10 bases unmatched. The germline V gene has CDR1 MNHEY and CDR2 SMNVEV (reference sequence). What was sequenced was peripheral blood. The receptor's source is a woman between 35 and 50 years old with acute or convalescent COVID-19. V is TRBV27 and J is TRBJ1-6, with 8 bases identical to TRBD1. The CDR3 region is CASRRIGQGNYNSPLHF. In DNA form, the CDR3 reads TGTGCCAGCAGGCGCATTGGACAGGGCAACTATAATTCACCCCTCCACTTT.